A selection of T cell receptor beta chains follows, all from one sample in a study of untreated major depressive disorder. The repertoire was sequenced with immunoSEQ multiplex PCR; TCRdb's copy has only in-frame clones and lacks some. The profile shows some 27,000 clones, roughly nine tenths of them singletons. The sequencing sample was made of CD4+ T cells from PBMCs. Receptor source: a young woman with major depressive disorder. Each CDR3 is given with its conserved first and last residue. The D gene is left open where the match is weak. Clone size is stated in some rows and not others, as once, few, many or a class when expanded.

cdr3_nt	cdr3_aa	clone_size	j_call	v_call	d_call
TGTGCCAGCAGGGACAGGGGGGTTTTAGCGGATGAGCAGTTCTTC	CASRDRGVLADEQFF	NA	TRBJ2-1	TRBV6-1	TRBD1
TGTGCCACCAGCAGAGGAGAGGGTAACTATGGCTACACCTTC	CATSRGEGNYGYTF	NA	TRBJ1-2	TRBV15	NA
TGTGCCAGTAGTCACAGGGGAAGCAATCAGCCCCAGCATTTT	CASSHRGSNQPQHF	NA	TRBJ1-5	TRBV19	TRBD1
TGTGCCATCAGTGAGAGGGGCACTAGTACCGGGGAGCTGTTTTTT	CAISERGTSTGELFF	NA	TRBJ2-2	TRBV10-3	NA
TGTGCCAGCAGCCTTCTAGCGGGGGCCACAGATACGCAGTATTTT	CASSLLAGATDTQYF	NA	TRBJ2-3	TRBV7-2	TRBD2
TGCGCCAGCAGTTTGGGGGGGAGTAAGGAGACCCAGTACTTC	CASSLGGSKETQYF	NA	TRBJ2-5	TRBV5-1	TRBD2
TGTGCCAGCAGCATCAGAGGACTTGTTGATAACACCATATATTTT	CASSIRGLVDNTIYF	NA	TRBJ1-3	TRBV13	NA
TGCGCCAGCAGCTGGGACCTTATCACCGAGCAGTACTTC	CASSWDLITEQYF	NA	TRBJ2-7	TRBV5-1	NA
TGCGCCAGCAGCACCGGACAGACGGGACATTATGGCTACACCTTC	CASSTGQTGHYGYTF	NA	TRBJ1-2	TRBV5-1	NA
TGCGCCAGCAGCCGGGGGCCCAATATGGACGAGCAGTACTTC	CASSRGPNMDEQYF	few	TRBJ2-7	TRBV4-1	NA
TGTGCCAGCAGTGATAGGGGCCTCACAGATACGCAGTATTTT	CASSDRGLTDTQYF	once	TRBJ2-3	TRBV6-4	NA
TGTGCCAGCAGCTCCTACTACAGTGGGACAGGCAGCGAAAAACTGTTTTTT	CASSSYYSGTGSEKLFF	NA	TRBJ1-4	TRBV11-3	TRBD1
TGTGCCAGCTCTCTCGGGACAGGGGGCTACGAGCAGTACTTC	CASSLGTGGYEQYF	once	TRBJ2-7	TRBV18	TRBD1
TGTGCCAGCAGCCGGAGCACAGATACGCAGTATTTT	CASSRSTDTQYF	NA	TRBJ2-3	TRBV27	NA
TGTGCCAGCAGTTTTGGGGGAGTTGCTCAGCCCCAGCATTTT	CASSFGGVAQPQHF	NA	TRBJ1-5	TRBV27	NA
TGTGCCAGCAGCTTGAGGGGCGGGGACGGGTACACCTTC	CASSLRGGDGYTF	NA	TRBJ1-2	TRBV5-6	NA
TGTGCCAGCAGCTTGGGGCACGAGCAGTACTTC	CASSLGHEQYF	NA	TRBJ2-7	TRBV5-6	NA
TGTGCCAGCTCACCTCCGAATCTAGCGCTAAGCTCCTACGAGCAGTACTTC	CASSPPNLALSSYEQYF	NA	TRBJ2-7	TRBV18	NA
TGTGCCATCAGCCCCTTACAGGGGGGGAACACTGAAGCTTTCTTT	CAISPLQGGNTEAFF	NA	TRBJ1-1	TRBV10-3	TRBD1
TGCGCCAGCAGCTGGTCAGTCTACACAGATACGCAGTATTTT	CASSWSVYTDTQYF	NA	TRBJ2-3	TRBV5-1	NA
TGCGCCAGCAGCTACGGAAGCGGACGCACTGATGAGCAGTTCTTC	CASSYGSGRTDEQFF	NA	TRBJ2-1	TRBV5-1	NA
TGTGCCAGCAGTTTGGGGGTCTCCTACGAGCAGTACTTC	CASSLGVSYEQYF	NA	TRBJ2-7	TRBV6-6	NA
TGTGCCAGCAGCGCTCGCCTAGGACTTGATGCAGATACGCAGTATTTT	CASSARLGLDADTQYF	once	TRBJ2-3	TRBV11-2	NA
TGTGCCAGCAGCCCCGGAGAGCGGGAGTTCGACAATGAGCAGTTCTTC	CASSPGEREFDNEQFF	once	TRBJ2-1	TRBV4-2	TRBD2
TGTGCCAGCAGCTTGGGAGGAGGTTACAGGGGCGAGCAGTACTTC	CASSLGGGYRGEQYF	NA	TRBJ2-7	TRBV5-6	TRBD1